The 9 T cell receptor beta chains below were found in one sample sequenced in a study of cytomegalovirus exposure and HLA in healthy donors. Primers included in the PCR were 60 Vbeta and 13 Jbeta primers. The assay was immunoSEQ multiplex PCR, and TCRdb's table has in-frame clones only and misses some. Of about 110,000 clones in the sample, about 80% were seen once. Input material: PBMCs. These receptors were taken from an older woman in good health and CMV-seropositive.

The rearrangement links TRBV9 to TRBJ2-1; weak D call: TRBD1 (7 bases). The V gene's germline CDR1 is SGDLS and CDR2 YYNGEE. The V and J ends lost 0 bases and 9 bases respectively, with 13 bases between them. This CDR3 contains 14 residues. The CDR3 coding sequence is TGTGCCAGCAGCGTAGGAGCTCAGGGGGGTGAGCAGTTCTTC. Translation gives CASSVGAQGGEQFF.

This clone was seen only once. The rearrangement links TRBV11-3 to TRBJ2-7; D is unresolved. Looked up from germline, CDR1 is SGHNT and CDR2 is YENEEA. Trimming pared 2 bases from V and 5 bases from J, leaving 13 bases between. The CDR3 spans 14 residues. The CDR3 region has the DNA TGTGCCAGCAGCTTAAGGAGCCAAGACCACGAGCAGTACTTC. It encodes CASSLRSQDHEQYF. Looking up the rest from reference TRBV11-3 and TRBJ2-7 gives the full variable domain: EAGVVQSPRYKIIEKKQPVAFWCNPISGHNTLYWYLQNLGQGPELLIRYENEEAVDDSQLPKDRFSAERLKGVDSTLKIQPAELGDSAVYLCASSLRSQDHEQYFGPGTRLTVT.

The rearrangement joins TRBV2 to TRBJ1-1; a weak D match, TRBD1 (6 bases). The V and J ends lost 5 bases and 10 bases respectively, with 14 bases between them. The CDR3 loop spans 12 amino acids. The V gene's germline CDR1 is SNHLY and CDR2 FYNNEI. DNA of the CDR3: TGTGCCAGCAGTCAATACAGGGTATCAGCTTTCTTT. This codes for CASSQYRVSAFF.

The V gene is TRBV7-9, the J gene TRBJ1-6; D call uncertain. The germline gives CDR1 SEHNR, CDR2 FQNEAQ (reference sequence). The ends were cut back, 0 bases at V and 8 bases at J, with 11 bases in the middle. The CDR3 is 15 residues long. The CDR3 nucleotides are TGTGCCAGCAGCTTAGCGCTCGGTCCCCATTCACCCCTCCACTTT. It codes for CASSLALGPHSPLHF.

In its sample, this clone was seen a few times. The chain joins TRBV7-9 to TRBJ2-1; TRBD2 might be the D (6 bases). The CDR3 contains 11 residues. V was shortened by 3 bases and J by 10 bases, with 7 bases between the two germline ends. Germline assignment: CDR1 SEHNR and CDR2 FQNEAQ (reference sequence). The CDR3 is CASSFGLEQFF. The CDR3 DNA is TGTGCCAGCAGCTTTGGACTAGAGCAGTTCTTC.

V gene TRBV6-6 combines with J gene TRBJ1-2; no reliable D call. Germline V gene sequence: CDR1 MNHNY, CDR2 SVGAGI (reference sequence). Trimming cost V 6 bases and J 3 bases, with 17 bases left between them. The CDR3 is 15 amino acids. In nucleotides, the CDR3 is TGTGCCAGCAGCCCTATACGAGGGTCTCACTATGGCTACACCTTC. It encodes CASSPIRGSHYGYTF.

V gene TRBV5-1 combines with J gene TRBJ2-3, with D perhaps TRBD2 (6 bases). CDR1 and CDR2 (germline): SGHRS, YFSETQ. CDR3 size: 19 residues. Trimming pared 4 bases from V and 2 bases from J, leaving 26 bases between. This chain's CDR3 is CASSPRHGEEHWDTDTQYF. The CDR3 nucleotides are TGCGCCAGCAGCCCACGACATGGGGAGGAACACTGGGACACAGATACGCAGTATTTT.

In its sample, this clone was seen a few times. This chain connects TRBV14 to TRBJ1-4, with D perhaps TRBD1 (6 bases). The germline V gene has CDR1 SGHDN and CDR2 FVKESK. V lost 1 base to trimming and J lost 10 bases, with 7 bases between them. The CDR3 sequence is 12 residues long. CDR3 bases: TGTGCCAGCAGCCAAGGAGGGGGAAAACTGTTTTTT. It translates to CASSQGGGKLFF.

This chain joins TRBV13 and TRBJ2-7; TRBD1 matches at 11 bases. The V gene's germline CDR1 is PRHDT and CDR2 FYEKMQ (reference sequence). After removal of 8 bases from V and 1 base from J, the junction contained 13 bases not matched to a gene. The CDR3 is 17 residues long. In DNA form, the CDR3 reads TGTGCCAGCCTGAACCTTAGGGACAGGGGGGAATCCTACGAGCAGTACTTC. Its translation is CASLNLRDRGESYEQYF.